A selection of T cell receptor beta chains follows, all from one sample in a study of T cells after yellow fever vaccination. In TCRdb, the 5' RACE reads were re-called with MiXCR into one record per CDR3 protein. The repertoire holds about 300,000 distinct CDR3 sequences, with around 8.6% as singletons. The specimen was CD4+ T cells sorted from PBMCs, collected 5 days after the yellow fever booster vaccination. All receptors derive from a young man who received the YFV17D yellow fever vaccine. Each CDR3 is given with its conserved first and last residue. Fields, in order: clone size, J gene, V gene, D gene, CDR3 DNA, CDR3 protein. The D gene is left open where the match is weak. Where a row states a size, it is once, few, many or the class of an expanded clone; other rows omit it.

few | TRBJ2-7 | TRBV5-1 | NA | TGCGCCAGCAGCTTGGGGGATATCCTGGAGCAGTACTTC | CASSLGDILEQYF
NA | TRBJ2-1 | TRBV5-1 | TRBD2 | TGCGCCAGCAGTCGTGTGGGACTAGTCTCCAGTTACAATGAGCAGTTCTTC | CASSRVGLVSSYNEQFF
NA | TRBJ2-7 | TRBV7-9 | NA | TGTGCCAGCAGCTCAACCCTGGGACGGGATAACTCCTACGAGCAGTACTTC | CASSSTLGRDNSYEQYF
NA | TRBJ2-7 | TRBV9 | NA | TGTGCCAGCAGCGTAGAGGGGGTTGGGACCTCGACCTACGAGCAGTACTTC | CASSVEGVGTSTYEQYF
NA | TRBJ1-2 | TRBV4-3 | TRBD1 | TGCGCCAGCAGCCAACTAAAACAGGGGACCCAGGGCTACACCTTC | CASSQLKQGTQGYTF
few | TRBJ2-3 | TRBV20-1 | TRBD1 | TGCAGTGCCAAAGACAGGGGGCTCGCAGATACGCAGTATTTT | CSAKDRGLADTQYF
many | TRBJ2-1 | TRBV18 | TRBD1 | TGTGCCAGCACCCCGAAGGGGGCGCAGAATGAGCAGTTCTTC | CASTPKGAQNEQFF
NA | TRBJ2-7 | TRBV19 | TRBD1 | TGTGCCAGTAGTATGACTGGGACAGGGGTAAACGAGCAGTACTTC | CASSMTGTGVNEQYF
few | TRBJ2-5 | TRBV27 | TRBD2 | TGTGCCAGCAGTCATCTGACTAGCGGGGGGTCAGAGACCCAGTACTTC | CASSHLTSGGSETQYF
few | TRBJ1-1 | TRBV5-1 | TRBD1 | TGCGCCAGCGGAACAGGGGGAGTCACTGAAGCTTTCTTT | CASGTGGVTEAFF
few | TRBJ1-5 | TRBV6-6 | NA | TGTGCCAGCAGCTTAAACGGGGGGTCCAATCAGCCCCAGCATTTT | CASSLNGGSNQPQHF
many | TRBJ1-5 | TRBV7-2 | TRBD1 | TGTGCCAGCAGCTCACAGGGGACTAGCAATCAGCCCCAGCATTTT | CASSSQGTSNQPQHF
NA | TRBJ1-2 | TRBV4-1 | NA | TGCGCCAGCAGCCAAGAGTTGAAGACAGGTGGCTACACCTTC | CASSQELKTGGYTF
many | TRBJ2-1 | TRBV7-3 | NA | TGTGCCAGCAGCTTAGGGCTAGCAGGAAACGAAAATGAGCAGTTCTTC | CASSLGLAGNENEQFF
NA | TRBJ1-4 | TRBV5-5 | NA | TGTGCCAGCAGCATAGGGGTTTATGAAAAACTGTTTTTT | CASSIGVYEKLFF
NA | TRBJ2-5 | TRBV20-1 | NA | TGCAGTGCTAGATCTCCTAGCTCTCGATCTGGGACCCAGTACTTC | CSARSPSSRSGTQYF
NA | TRBJ1-4 | TRBV4-1 | NA | TGCGCCAGCAGCCAGCACAGGGTCTTAATTACAACTAATGAAAAACTGTTTTTT | CASSQHRVLITTNEKLFF
many | TRBJ2-5 | TRBV4-1 | NA | TGCGCCAGCAGCCGAAATTCGGACAGATCCCAAGAGACCCAGTACTTC | CASSRNSDRSQETQYF
NA | TRBJ1-1 | TRBV29-1 | TRBD1 | TGCAGCGTTGACAGGACAGGGATCACTGAAGCTTTCTTT | CSVDRTGITEAFF
few | TRBJ1-4 | TRBV6-5 | NA | TGTGCCAGCAGTTACTCGATGGGGGGGACCTATGAAAAACTGTTTTTT | CASSYSMGGTYEKLFF
many | TRBJ1-5 | TRBV18 | NA | TGTGCCAGCTCACCGGGGGGGGGTGCCGATCAGCCCCAGCATTTT | CASSPGGGADQPQHF
many | TRBJ1-1 | TRBV9 | NA | TGTGCCAGCAGCGCGGAGCCGTACTTGAACACTGAAGCTTTCTTT | CASSAEPYLNTEAFF
NA | TRBJ2-5 | TRBV10-3 | NA | TGTGCCATCATGGGAACGGCCGGAGAGACCCAGTACTTC | CAIMGTAGETQYF
few | TRBJ2-1 | TRBV7-2 | TRBD1 | TGTGCCAGCAGCACCGAGGGACAGATTGAGCAGTTCTTC | CASSTEGQIEQFF
few | TRBJ2-5 | TRBV19 | NA | TGTGCCAGTAGTACGTCTCCGGGACACGGCCAAGAGACCCAGTACTTC | CASSTSPGHGQETQYF
NA | TRBJ1-5 | TRBV7-2 | TRBD1 | TGTGCCAGCAGTCTAACAGGGGACACCGTTCAGCCCCAGCATTTT | CASSLTGDTVQPQHF
NA | TRBJ2-5 | TRBV7-6 | NA | TGTGCCAGCAGCCGTACCCGGGCCACTGGGGAGACCCAGTACTTC | CASSRTRATGETQYF
NA | TRBJ1-3 | TRBV29-1 | NA | TGCAGCGTCGCGCAAGCTGGAAACACCATATATTTT | CSVAQAGNTIYF
NA | TRBJ2-5 | TRBV7-2 | TRBD2 | TGTGCCAGCAGCTTCGGGCTAGCGGGGACGTGGACCCAGTACTTC | CASSFGLAGTWTQYF
few | TRBJ1-2 | TRBV7-9 | NA | TGTGCCAGCAGCTTCGGACGGCTACTAAACTATGGCTACACCTTC | CASSFGRLLNYGYTF
many | TRBJ2-5 | TRBV29-1 | NA | TGCAGCGTTGACGCGGAGACCCAGTACTTC | CSVDAETQYF
few | TRBJ1-2 | TRBV5-4 | NA | TGTGCCAGCAGCTCCGGGGAAGGCTATGGCTACACCTTC | CASSSGEGYGYTF
NA | TRBJ1-2 | TRBV5-1 | NA | TGCGCCAGCAGCTTGGAAAGGTCGCATTATGGCTACACCTTC | CASSLERSHYGYTF
NA | TRBJ2-1 | TRBV12-5 | NA | TGTGCTAGTGGTCGCTCTGTGGGGGCTAGTGAGCAGTTCTTC | CASGRSVGASEQFF
NA | TRBJ1-6 | TRBV30 | NA | TGTGCCTGGAGTGTATGGCGGCCAACCTATAATTCACCCCTCCACTTT | CAWSVWRPTYNSPLHF
NA | TRBJ1-1 | TRBV6-5 | NA | TGTGCCAGCAGTTCCGGACAGCACACTGAAGCTTTCTTT | CASSSGQHTEAFF
NA | TRBJ1-2 | TRBV6-6 | NA | TGTGCCAGCAGCCGGAGCGGGGGGGTCTATGGCTACACCTTC | CASSRSGGVYGYTF
NA | TRBJ1-3 | TRBV20-1 | NA | TGCAGTGCTAGAGATCTTTCCGGGGCTAAGAGGAACACCATATATTTT | CSARDLSGAKRNTIYF
few | TRBJ1-2 | TRBV12-3/TRBV12-4 | NA | TGTGCCAGCAGTTTCATGGGTCTAGCATTCACCTTC | CASSFMGLAFTF
few | TRBJ2-2 | TRBV10-1 | NA | TGCGCCAGCAGTGGCCGCACCTCCGGGGAGCTGTTTTTT | CASSGRTSGELFF
few | TRBJ2-3 | TRBV6-1 | NA | TGTGCCAGCAGTGAAGTGATGCTGACAGATACGCAGTATTTT | CASSEVMLTDTQYF
many | TRBJ2-3 | TRBV7-9 | TRBD2 | TGTGCCAGCAGCTTTAGCGGGGCGACAGATACGCAGTATTTT | CASSFSGATDTQYF